This T cell receptor (beta chain) derives from a study of cytomegalovirus exposure and HLA in healthy donors. The overall study: A subsequent analysis reported that the roughly 120 validation repertoires were produced on the same platform that had also been used for the roughly 710 first-cohort repertoires.

These donors were members of the roughly 120-subject validation cohort, a group separate from the roughly 700-subject first cohort. The repertoire was sequenced with immunoSEQ multiplex PCR; TCRdb's copy has only in-frame clones and lacks some. This table holds under 85,000 clones, nearly 95% found once. Trimming took 10 bases from V and 5 from J; bases not matched to a gene: 8. CDR1 and CDR2 from the germline V gene are MNHNS and SASEGT. The CDR3 length is 14 residues. The table lists this clone with a count of one. Its target is unknown. Study-wide points: The authors confirmed in vitro that a few CMV-associated chains were specific for CMV antigens. Reported results showed that the classifier diagnosed cytomegalovirus status with high specificity and sensitivity.

Sequencing used PBMCs. The chain recombines TRBV6-1 with TRBJ2-2; 9 bases fit TRBD1. The clonotype originates from a woman aged 18-29 years in good health and CMV-seronegative. The CDR3, as DNA: TGTGCCACGGGGGACAGGGCGGAGACCGGGGAGCTGTTTTTT. Encoded protein: CATGDRAETGELFF.